Listed below are T cell receptor beta chains from one sample, sequenced in a study of cytomegalovirus exposure and HLA in healthy donors. The assay was immunoSEQ multiplex PCR, and TCRdb's table has in-frame clones only and misses some. The sample contains over 130,000 clones, around three quarters of which appear only once. The specimen was PBMCs. Receptors were obtained from a woman between 40 and 50 years old in good health and CMV-seropositive. The CDR3 runs from the conserved cysteine through the conserved F or W. The D gene is left open where the match is weak. A row's size may be missing; if present it is once, few, many or a size class.

D gene	V gene	J gene	clone size	CDR3 protein	CDR3 DNA
.	TRBV14	TRBJ1-3	.	CASSSGSNSGNTIYF	TGTGCCAGCAGCTCAGGGTCTAACTCTGGAAACACCATATATTTT
TRBD1	TRBV7-3	TRBJ1-1	few	CASSPTGEAEAFF	TGTGCCAGCAGCCCGACAGGGGAGGCTGAAGCTTTCTTT
TRBD2	TRBV7-9	TRBJ2-6	few	CSSTTPRLASGANVLTF	TGTTCCAGCACAACACCGAGACTAGCCTCTGGGGCCAACGTCCTGACTTTC
.	TRBV10-3	TRBJ2-7	few	CAISDEVRQTYEQYF	TGTGCCATCAGTGACGAGGTAAGACAGACCTACGAGCAGTACTTC
TRBD2	TRBV6-6	TRBJ2-3	.	CASSPSGGGDTQYF	TGTGCCAGCAGTCCTAGCGGGGGTGGGGATACGCAGTATTTT
.	TRBV5-5	TRBJ2-7	.	CASSLTEQYF	TGTGCCAGCAGCTTAACAGAGCAGTACTTC
TRBD1	TRBV11-2	TRBJ2-6	.	CASSTLNRDRGSGANVLTF	TGTGCCAGCAGTACTCTTAATCGGGACAGGGGTTCTGGGGCCAACGTCCTGACTTTC
TRBD2	TRBV5-4	TRBJ2-1	.	CASSLVAGSHNEQFF	TGTGCCAGCAGCTTGGTAGCGGGAAGTCACAATGAGCAGTTCTTC
TRBD1	TRBV15	TRBJ2-5	.	CATSVHRGRETQYF	TGTGCCACCAGCGTTCACAGGGGGCGGGAGACCCAGTACTTC
.	TRBV6-5	TRBJ2-5	.	CASSRQVGKETQYF	TGTGCCAGCAGCCGACAGGTTGGAAAAGAGACCCAGTACTTC
.	TRBV4-1	TRBJ2-7	.	CASSQDERRLVPYEQYF	TGCGCCAGCAGCCAAGACGAGCGGAGACTAGTACCTTACGAGCAGTACTTC
.	TRBV5-1	TRBJ2-3	once	CASSPGRSTDTQYF	TGCGCCAGCAGCCCGGGTAGGAGCACAGATACGCAGTATTTT
TRBD1	TRBV4-2	TRBJ1-5	.	CASSLGTVGNQPQHF	TGTGCCAGCAGCCTTGGGACAGTAGGCAATCAGCCCCAGCATTTT
.	TRBV6-5	TRBJ1-2	few	CASSYQGAGLYGYTF	TGTGCCAGCAGTTACCAGGGAGCGGGCCTCTATGGCTACACCTTC
TRBD1	TRBV5-6	TRBJ2-5	.	CASSSDRGETQYF	TGTGCCAGCAGCTCGGACAGGGGGGAGACCCAGTACTTC
TRBD2	TRBV6-1	TRBJ2-3	.	CASSEWAGGRRADTQYF	TGTGCCAGCAGTGAATGGGCGGGAGGGCGTAGAGCAGATACGCAGTATTTT
TRBD1	TRBV28	TRBJ1-4	.	CASSLRQGGEKLFF	TGTGCCAGCAGTTTACGACAGGGAGGAGAAAAACTGTTTTTT
.	TRBV11-3	TRBJ2-3	.	CASSLGEDTQYF	TGTGCCAGCAGCTTGGGAGAAGATACGCAGTATTTT
.	TRBV11-3	TRBJ1-1	few	CATADGRGNTEAFF	TGTGCCACCGCTGATGGGAGAGGGAACACTGAAGCTTTCTTT
TRBD2	TRBV11-2	TRBJ2-1	.	CASSLGPERGPYNEQFF	TGTGCCAGCAGCTTAGGCCCAGAGCGGGGTCCCTACAATGAGCAGTTCTTC
TRBD2	TRBV30	TRBJ2-1	.	CAWSQGLAGVNEQFF	TGTGCCTGGAGTCAGGGACTAGCGGGAGTCAATGAGCAGTTCTTC
TRBD1	TRBV5-1	TRBJ1-2	once	CASSSHGTGGNYGYTF	TGCGCCAGCAGCTCCCACGGGACAGGGGGAAACTATGGCTACACCTTC
.	TRBV5-1	TRBJ2-1	.	CASSFGGYNEQFF	TGCGCCAGCAGCTTCGGGGGTTACAATGAGCAGTTCTTC
TRBD2	TRBV6-6	TRBJ2-1	.	CASSSRTSEPGNEQFF	TGTGCCAGCAGTTCCCGGACTAGCGAACCAGGGAATGAGCAGTTCTTC
TRBD2	TRBV7-9	TRBJ2-1	few	CASSLAGSGSNEQFF	TGTGCCAGCAGCTTAGCGGGGAGCGGGAGCAATGAGCAGTTCTTC
.	TRBV6-6	TRBJ2-2	.	CASSYSRLTNTGELFF	TGTGCCAGCAGTTACTCGCGACTAACCAACACCGGGGAGCTGTTTTTT
.	TRBV11-1	TRBJ2-7	.	CASSLLGPYEQYF	TGTGCCAGCAGCTTACTGGGGCCCTACGAGCAGTACTTC
.	TRBV6-1	TRBJ1-1	once	CASSVIGGDGSTLNTEAFF	TGTGCCAGCAGTGTCATTGGGGGGGACGGGAGTACTCTGAACACTGAAGCTTTCTTT
.	TRBV6-6	TRBJ2-5	.	CASSYSEGLLGTQYF	TGTGCCAGCAGTTACTCGGAGGGCCTCCTAGGGACCCAGTACTTC
.	TRBV19	TRBJ2-3	.	CASSPHRLASYRDTQYF	TGTGCCAGTAGTCCTCACCGGCTAGCCTCCTACAGAGATACGCAGTATTTT
TRBD2	TRBV7-8	TRBJ2-1	.	CASSLAGLAAYNEQFF	TGTGCCAGCAGCTTAGCGGGGCTAGCGGCATACAATGAGCAGTTCTTC
TRBD2	TRBV4-1	TRBJ2-3	.	CASSQGGLAGTDTQYF	TGCGCCAGCAGCCAAGGAGGACTAGCGGGCACAGATACGCAGTATTTT
.	TRBV15	TRBJ1-3	.	CATSRDPGNTIYF	TGTGCCACCAGCAGAGACCCAGGAAACACCATATATTTT
TRBD2	TRBV5-4	TRBJ2-3	.	CASSLVPREGWDTQYF	TGTGCCAGCAGCTTGGTCCCGCGGGAGGGGTGGGATACGCAGTATTTT
.	TRBV7-8	TRBJ1-1	.	CASSRTTGEAFF	TGTGCCAGCAGCCGTACCACAGGGGAAGCTTTCTTT
TRBD2	TRBV7-3	TRBJ2-1	.	CASSARGGELYNEQFF	TGTGCCAGCAGCGCCCGCGGGGGGGAGTTATACAATGAGCAGTTCTTC
TRBD2	TRBV25-1	TRBJ2-3	.	CASSVGLAGSTDTQYF	TGTGCCAGCAGTGTTGGGCTAGCGGGAAGCACAGATACGCAGTATTTT
.	TRBV11-3	TRBJ2-7	.	CASSLPRESSYEQYF	TGTGCCAGCAGCTTACCCCGGGAGAGCTCCTACGAGCAGTACTTC
.	TRBV20-1	TRBJ1-5	.	CSASGRTQHF	TGCAGTGCTAGTGGCAGAACCCAGCATTTT
TRBD1	TRBV28	TRBJ1-6	.	CASSFPDRADSPLHF	TGTGCCAGCAGTTTCCCTGACAGGGCGGATTCACCCCTCCACTTT
.	TRBV28	TRBJ2-3	.	CASSLSLAVADTQYF	TGTGCCAGCAGTTTATCACTCGCCGTTGCAGATACGCAGTATTTT